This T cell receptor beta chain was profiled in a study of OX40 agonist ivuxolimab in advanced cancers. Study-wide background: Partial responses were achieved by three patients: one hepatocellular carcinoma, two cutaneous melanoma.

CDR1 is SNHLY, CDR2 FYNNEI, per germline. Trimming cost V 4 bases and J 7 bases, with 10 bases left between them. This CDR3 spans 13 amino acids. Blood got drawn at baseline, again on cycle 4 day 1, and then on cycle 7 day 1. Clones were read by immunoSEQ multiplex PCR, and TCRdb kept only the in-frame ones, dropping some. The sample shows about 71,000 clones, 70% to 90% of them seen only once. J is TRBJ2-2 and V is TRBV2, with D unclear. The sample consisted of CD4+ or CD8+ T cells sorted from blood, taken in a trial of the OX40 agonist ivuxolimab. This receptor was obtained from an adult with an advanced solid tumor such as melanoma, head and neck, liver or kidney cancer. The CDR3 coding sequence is TGTGCCAGCAGTGTACTGTCTGGCGGGGAGCTGTTTTTT. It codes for CASSVLSGGELFF.